These 30 T cell receptor beta chains were all obtained from the same sample, sequenced in a study of T cells in Graves' hyperthyroidism and ophthalmopathy. Amplified TCR beta CDR3 regions derived from RNA transcripts. Using the HTBI primer set, a first-round RT-PCR was run on the TCR CDR3. One entry per CDR3 protein, called by TCRdb with MiXCR from the multiplex PCR reads. The sample has fewer than 350,000 distinct CDR3 sequences; 15% to 20% are singletons. The sample consisted of blood. The origin of the receptors is a woman aged 40-49 years with Graves' ophthalmopathy.

In its sample, this clonotype was seen many times. V and J are TRBV11-1 and TRBJ2-7; 8 bases are shared with TRBD1. Germline V gene lookup returns CDR1 SGHAT and CDR2 FQDESV (reference sequence). This CDR3 has 16 residues. The V gene end was trimmed by 0 bases and the J gene end by 0 bases; junction bases not matched to a gene: 4. CDR3 sequence reads: CASSLARTGSSYEQYF. CDR3 nucleotides: TGTGCCAGCAGCTTAGCGAGGACAGGGAGCTCCTACGAGCAGTACTTC.

For this clonotype: A clone one base away is much larger, so this may be a read error. The gene calls are TRBV28 and TRBJ2-3; possibly TRBD1 or TRBD2 for D (5 bases each). Germline assignment: CDR1 MDHEN and CDR2 SYDVKM. This CDR3 is 14 amino acids long. Trimming left V 7 bases short and J 3 bases short, with 14 bases between. CDR3 sequence (DNA): TGTGCCAGCAACAGGTGGTGGGAGACAGATACGCAGTATTTT. Translating gives CASNRWWETDTQYF.

This clonotype was found many times. The chain carries TRBV27 and TRBJ2-5; D is possibly TRBD1 (6 bases). The CDR3 is 15 residues long. Germline V lookup: CDR1 MNHEY, CDR2 SMNVEV (reference sequence). Trimming shortened V by 3 bases and J by 0 bases, and 11 bases separated the two germline ends. The chain's CDR3 is CASSFFGGYQETQYF. CDR3 nucleotides: TGTGCCAGCAGTTTTTTTGGGGGCTACCAAGAGACCCAGTACTTC.

This clonotype was recorded at least ten times. The chain uses TRBV6-5 and TRBJ1-5; TRBD1 might be the D (6 bases). There are 15 residues in the CDR3. Germline CDR1 is MNHEY and CDR2 is SVGAGI. Trimming cost V 4 bases and J 0 bases, with 10 bases left between them. The CDR3 DNA follows: TGTGCCAGCAGTTTACAGGGTAATAGCAATCAGCCCCAGCATTTT. Its protein is CASSLQGNSNQPQHF.

This clonotype was counted at least ten times. The genes are TRBV5-1 and TRBJ1-1; the D gene is possibly TRBD1 (5 bases). V lost 5 bases and J lost 3, with 14 bases in between. Germline V gene data show CDR1 as SGHRS and CDR2 as YFSETQ. This CDR3 has 14 amino acids. CDR3 in amino acids: CASSQATGDTEAFF. CDR3 nucleotides: TGCGCCAGCAGTCAGGCCACGGGGGACACTGAAGCTTTCTTT.

This chain links TRBV12-3 or TRBV12-4 with TRBJ2-7, with 12 bases fitting TRBD1. After removal of 6 bases from V and 5 bases from J, the junction contained 8 bases not matched to a gene. The CDR3 loop spans 15 amino acids. CDR3 nucleotide sequence: TGTGCCAGCAGCCGAGCTGGGACAGGGGGCCACGAGCAGTACTTC. Residues: CASSRAGTGGHEQYF.

Ten or more counts support this clonotype. In DNA form, the CDR3 reads TGTGCCAGTAGCCTACAAAGGACAGGGGCCACTGAAGCTTTCTTT. This translates into CASSLQRTGATEAFF. The chain uses TRBV19 and TRBJ1-1, with TRBD1 matching over 9 bases. Unmatched junction bases numbered 9, after V lost 6 bases and J lost 4 bases. The CDR3 has 15 amino acids. CDR1 and CDR2 (germline): LNHDA, SQIVND (reference sequence).

This clonotype was counted at least ten times. The rearrangement links TRBV19 to TRBJ2-7; TRBD1 is a possible D gene (6 bases). Germline CDR1 is LNHDA and CDR2 is SQIVND (reference sequence). The CDR3 sequence is 15 residues long. V was clipped by 4 bases and J by 2 bases, with 15 bases between them. The CDR3 nucleotides read TGTGCCAGTAGTAGAACAGGGTCCATCGCCTACGAGCAGTACTTC. Protein sequence: CASSRTGSIAYEQYF.

This clonotype was observed at least ten times. The chain links TRBV3-2 to TRBJ2-7; the table's D gene call, TRBD2, was not cross checked with the DNA. TRBV3-2 is a pseudogene locus. This CDR3 is built from 18 residues. For the CDR3, the DNA is TGTGCCAGCAGCCCTGGACTAGCGGGAGTCGTAGCTCTGAACGAGCAGTACTTC. Translation: CASSPGLAGVVALNEQYF.

This clonotype was detected ten times or more. The chain is built from TRBV6-5 and TRBJ2-2; no reliable D call. Trimming left V 4 bases short and J 6 bases short, with 9 bases between. The CDR3 totals 13 residues. CDR1 and CDR2 (germline): MNHEY, SVGAGI. CDR3 sequence (DNA): TGTGCCAGCAGTTCGGAACGTCCCGGGGAGCTGTTTTTT. It codes for CASSSERPGELFF.

The chain joins TRBV18 to TRBJ1-1; 9 nucleotides align to TRBD1. The CDR3 is 15 amino acids. Germline V gene data show CDR1 as KGHSH and CDR2 as LQKENI. J was trimmed by 1 base and V by 3 bases; bases with no gene match: 3. The CDR3 coding sequence is TGTGCCAGCTCACCGGTACAGGGGGCGAACACTGAAGCTTTCTTT. Amino acid sequence: CASSPVQGANTEAFF.

This clonotype has at least ten counts. The rearrangement uses TRBV7-6 and TRBJ2-7; maybe TRBD2 (5 bases). Germline CDR1 SGHVS, CDR2 FNYEAQ. This CDR3 region has 14 residues. Trimming took off 6 bases at V and 1 base at J, with 13 bases between the two ends. The CDR3 protein is CASRPSDLSYEQYF. The CDR3 nucleotides read TGTGCCAGCAGGCCCTCGGACTTATCCTACGAGCAGTACTTC.

Worth noting for this clonotype: A read error is possible here, since a much larger clone lies one base away. The conserved phenylalanine or tryptophan is not found at the CDR3 terminus, so this likely reflects a read error. The chain links TRBV27 to TRBJ1-1, with 9 positions matching TRBD1. The CDR3 covers 12 residues. Trimming at V came to 6 bases and at J to 11 bases, leaving 7 bases not matched to a gene. From germline, CDR1 is MNHEY and CDR2 SMNVEV (reference sequence). CDR3 in DNA: TGTGCCAGCAGGTCGACAGGGGGACGGGCTTTCCTT. This encodes CASRSTGGRAFL.

The gene calls are TRBV6-4 and TRBJ2-5; weak D call: TRBD1 (6 bases). The CDR3 sequence is 14 residues long. The V gene's germline CDR1 is MRHNA and CDR2 SNTAGT. Deletions cut 6 bases from V and 3 bases from J, with 14 bases between. The CDR3 DNA sequence: TGTGCCAGCAGCCCTGAGACAGGAAAAGAGACCCAGTACTTC. This codes for CASSPETGKETQYF.

The rearrangement links TRBV7-8 to TRBJ1-2; possible D gene TRBD1, 5 bases. V was pared by 6 bases and J by 0 bases, with 14 bases between. Germline values: CDR1 SGHVS, CDR2 FQNEAQ. The CDR3 length is 15 residues. The CDR3: CASRGPGSANYGYTF. For the CDR3, the DNA is TGTGCCAGCAGGGGACCGGGTTCAGCTAACTATGGCTACACCTTC.

This clonotype was recorded at least ten times. This chain uses TRBV7-9 with TRBJ2-7; maybe TRBD2 (6 bases). The CDR3 has 13 residues. In germline, CDR1 is SEHNR, CDR2 FQNEAQ (reference sequence). V dropped 5 bases and J dropped 3 bases, with 11 bases sitting between them. The CDR3 coding sequence is TGTGCCAGCAGCGCGGGACTGAACTACGAGCAGTACTTC. It is translated as CASSAGLNYEQYF.

The table lists this clonotype with many counts. The chain links TRBV6-5 to TRBJ2-5; 11 bases fit TRBD2. CDR3 length: 17 amino acids. Germline V gene sequence: CDR1 MNHEY, CDR2 SVGAGI. V was clipped by 2 bases and J by 0 bases; unmatched bases: 5. In nucleotides, the CDR3 is TGTGCCAGCAGTTACGGTCCTAGCGGGAGGAACCAAGAGACCCAGTACTTC. It encodes CASSYGPSGRNQETQYF.

This clonotype occurred many times. Germline is not matched at one junction end, which may reflect a read error. The V call is TRBV28, the J call TRBJ1-1; perhaps TRBD1 as D (5 bases). The germline CDR1 and CDR2 sequences are MDHEN and SYDVKM. CDR3 length: 15 amino acids. The CDR3 sequence: CASSFGANGPIEALF. In nucleotides, the CDR3 is TGTGCCAGCAGTTTCGGGGCCAACGGTCCAATTGAAGCTCTCTTT.

This clonotype was seen ten or more times. The V and J genes are TRBV28 and TRBJ2-7; D unclear. Trimming took off 1 base at V and 1 base at J, with 11 bases between the two ends. The CDR3 consists of 15 residues. The germline V gene has CDR1 MDHEN and CDR2 SYDVKM. As DNA, the CDR3 is TGTGCCAGCAGTTTATTGGGCGCCTATTCCTACGAGCAGTACTTC. It is translated as CASSLLGAYSYEQYF.

This clonotype was observed many times. The CDR3 nucleotides read TGTGCCAGCAGTAGAGGCCTAGCGGTACCCTACGAGCAGTACTTC. Translating it yields CASSRGLAVPYEQYF. This rearrangement joins TRBV27 to TRBJ2-7; TRBD2 matches 7 bases. The J segment lost 2 bases and the V segment lost 5 bases, leaving 9 bases of the junction unmatched. The CDR3 covers 15 residues. The germline V gene has CDR1 MNHEY and CDR2 SMNVEV (reference sequence).

Many counts were recorded for this clonotype. This chain joins TRBV10-2 and TRBJ1-1, with D maybe TRBD1 (5 bases). This CDR3 comprises 14 residues. V lost 6 bases and J 2 bases, leaving 13 bases between the germline ends. Germline V gives CDR1 WSHSY, CDR2 SAAADI. The CDR3 DNA follows: TGCGCCAGCAGGCACGGGGGGGTCAACACTGAAGCTTTCTTT. Translated, it gives CASRHGGVNTEAFF.

At least ten counts were recorded for this clonotype. CDR3 loop: CSARDSGTSGNRLSPGELFF. CDR3 DNA sequence: TGCAGTGCTAGAGATTCGGGGACTAGCGGGAACAGGCTATCCCCCGGGGAGCTGTTTTTT. The chain joins TRBV20-1 to TRBJ2-2; 13 nucleotides agree with TRBD2. Germline CDR1 and CDR2: DFQATT and SNEGSKA (reference sequence). Germline trimming cut 0 bases from V and 6 bases from J; bases unmatched to any gene: 16. This CDR3 has 20 amino acids.

This clonotype has at least ten counts. The gene calls are TRBV5-1 and TRBJ2-2; D is ambiguous. CDR1 and CDR2 (germline): SGHRS, YFSETQ. CDR3 length equals 16 residues. Trimming pared 1 base from V and 0 bases from J, leaving 10 bases between. In DNA form, the CDR3 reads TGCGCCAGCAGCTTGTCAGGCACTACGAACACCGGGGAGCTGTTTTTT. The encoded protein is CASSLSGTTNTGELFF.

This clonotype was observed many times. The chain couples TRBV11-1 to TRBJ2-5; a weak D match, TRBD2 (6 bases). Germline V gene sequence: CDR1 SGHAT, CDR2 FQDESV (reference sequence). There are 14 residues in the CDR3. Between the trimmed V and J ends, which lost 5 bases and 2 bases, there was a span of 12 bases. The CDR3: CASSRSGLQETQYF. The CDR3 coding sequence is TGTGCCAGCAGCCGGAGCGGACTACAAGAGACCCAGTACTTC.

In its sample, this clonotype was seen many times. The chain links TRBV12-3 or TRBV12-4 to TRBJ1-1; tentative D call: TRBD1 (6 bases). The CDR3 totals 13 residues. V lost 7 bases, J lost 1 base, and 10 bases lay in between. The CDR3 region is CASIDRSNTEAFF. CDR3 nucleotides: TGTGCCAGCATAGACAGGTCGAACACTGAAGCTTTCTTT.

This clonotype appeared many times. CDR3 in DNA: TGTGCCAGCAGCCCCGGGCCCAGTGGCTACGAGCAGTACTTC. Protein: CASSPGPSGYEQYF. The chain is built from TRBV7-9 and TRBJ2-7; no firm D call. Trimming left V 5 bases short and J 3 bases short, with 14 bases between. Germline V gives CDR1 SEHNR, CDR2 FQNEAQ (reference sequence). This CDR3 comprises 14 residues.

This clonotype was picked up a small number of times. The gene calls are TRBV4-2 and TRBJ2-7, with 9 bases lining up with TRBD2. The CDR3 runs 18 residues. J lost 3 bases, V lost 0 bases, and 12 bases had no gene match. Germline CDR1 and CDR2: LGHNA and YNFKEQ. CDR3 sequence reads: CASSQEASGTHRFYEQYF. CDR3 nucleotide sequence: TGTGCCAGCAGCCAAGAAGCTAGCGGGACTCATCGATTCTACGAGCAGTACTTC.

At least ten counts were recorded for this clonotype. The rearrangement joins TRBV19 to TRBJ1-5; 10 bases fit TRBD1. V was clipped by 8 bases and J by 0 bases; unmatched bases: 7. This CDR3 spans 16 amino acids. The germline V gene has CDR1 LNHDA and CDR2 SQIVND (reference sequence). In DNA form, the CDR3 reads TGTGCCAGTCGGGACAGGGGCGCTCTTAGCAATCAGCCCCAGCATTTT. It encodes CASRDRGALSNQPQHF.

This clonotype was detected many times. The chain is built from TRBV28 and TRBJ1-5; D not resolved. CDR3 size: 16 residues. Germline-derived CDR1 and CDR2 are MDHEN and SYDVKM. The germline V and J ends were trimmed by 0 bases and 0 bases, with 9 bases remaining between them. CDR3 amino acids: CASSLWHSYSNQPQHF. CDR3 sequence (DNA): TGTGCCAGCAGTTTATGGCACAGCTATAGCAATCAGCCCCAGCATTTT.

At least ten counts were recorded for this clonotype. CDR3 sequence: CATSSGQGRNQPQHF. The CDR3 DNA sequence: TGTGCCACCAGCTCTGGACAGGGAAGAAATCAGCCCCAGCATTTT. The chain recombines TRBV15 with TRBJ1-5; 8 bases align to TRBD1. The trim removed 5 bases at V and 4 bases at J, leaving 7 bases unmatched. This CDR3 is built from 15 residues. Germline V CDR1 and CDR2: LNHNV, YYDKDF (reference sequence).